Included here is one TCR beta chain sequence, with context. Antigen: not known. PCR was performed using 60 Vbeta and 13 Jbeta primers. Profiling relied on immunoSEQ multiplex PCR, and the TCRdb table lists in-frame clones only, not all of them. The data hold 200,000 to 250,000 clones, with about 77% observed a single time. The data were taken from a study of cytomegalovirus exposure and HLA in healthy donors. The study's findings and limits: Later on, analysis showed that most CMV-associated TCR beta chains appeared to be HLA-restricted.

V was clipped by 1 base and J by 4 bases; unmatched bases: 5. CDR1 MGHRA and CDR2 YSYEKL come from the germline V gene. The CDR3 is made up of 15 amino acids. The sample was PBMCs. The J gene is TRBJ2-7, the V gene TRBV4-1; 9 bases match TRBD2. This TCR came from a boy under 18 in good health and CMV-seronegative. CDR3 in DNA: TGCGCCAGCAGCCAAGTACTAGCGGGCCTATACGAGCAGTACTTC. Translating it yields CASSQVLAGLYEQYF.